This T cell receptor (beta chain) emerged from a study of T-cell memory formation after mild COVID-19. In TCRdb, the 5' RACE reads were re-called with MiXCR into one record per CDR3 protein. There are about 430,000 distinct CDR3 sequences in the sample; approximately 25% occur only once, and 8.8% lies in the top ten. The V gene's germline CDR1 is ENHRY and CDR2 SYGVKD. Trimming shortened V by 2 bases and J by 0 bases, and 4 bases separated the two germline ends. The CDR3 has 13 amino acids. This clonotype was seen just once. Sequencing was performed on PBMCs or a T cell subset sorted from them (not recorded which). The source is an adult woman who had mild COVID-19 (a few samples of this study predate the infection). Cell type and time point are not known. The chain employs TRBV10-3 and TRBJ1-1; D call uncertain. DNA of the CDR3: TGTGCCATCAGTGAGGTTCTGAACACTGAAGCTTTCTTT. It translates to CAISEVLNTEAFF.